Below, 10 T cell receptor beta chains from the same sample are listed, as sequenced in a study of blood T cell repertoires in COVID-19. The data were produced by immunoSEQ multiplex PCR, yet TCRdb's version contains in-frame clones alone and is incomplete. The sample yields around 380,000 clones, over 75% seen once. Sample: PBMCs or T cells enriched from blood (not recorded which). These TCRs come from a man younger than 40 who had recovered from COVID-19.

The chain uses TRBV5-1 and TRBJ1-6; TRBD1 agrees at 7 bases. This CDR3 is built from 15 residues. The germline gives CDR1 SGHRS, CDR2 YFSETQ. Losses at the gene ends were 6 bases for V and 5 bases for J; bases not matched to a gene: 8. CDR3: CASTIGQAHNSPLHF. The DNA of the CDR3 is TGCGCCAGCACCATCGGACAGGCGCATAATTCACCCCTCCACTTT.

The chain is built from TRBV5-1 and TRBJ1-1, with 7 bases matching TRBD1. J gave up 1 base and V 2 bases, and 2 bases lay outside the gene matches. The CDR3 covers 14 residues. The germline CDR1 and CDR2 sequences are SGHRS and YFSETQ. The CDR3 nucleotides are TGCGCCAGCAGCTTAAGGGACAGGAACACTGAAGCTTTCTTT. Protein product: CASSLRDRNTEAFF.

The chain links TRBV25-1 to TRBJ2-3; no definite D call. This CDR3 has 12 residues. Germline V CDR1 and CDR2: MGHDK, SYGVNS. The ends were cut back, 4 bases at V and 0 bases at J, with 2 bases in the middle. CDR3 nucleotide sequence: TGTGCCAGCAGTGTAAGCACAGATACGCAGTATTTT. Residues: CASSVSTDTQYF.

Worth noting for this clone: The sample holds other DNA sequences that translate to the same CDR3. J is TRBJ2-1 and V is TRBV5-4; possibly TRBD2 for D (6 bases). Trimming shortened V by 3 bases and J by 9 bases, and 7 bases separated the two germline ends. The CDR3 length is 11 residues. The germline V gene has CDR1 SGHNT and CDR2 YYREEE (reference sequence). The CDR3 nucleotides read TGTGCCAGCAGCTCCGGGGGTGAGCAGTTCTTC. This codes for CASSSGGEQFF. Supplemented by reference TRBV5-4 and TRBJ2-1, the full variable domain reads ETGVTQSPTHLIKTRGQQVTLRCSSQSGHNTVSWYQQALGQGPQFIFQYYREEENGRGNFPPRFSGLQFPNYSSELNVNALELDDSALYLCASSSGGEQFFGPGTRLTVL.

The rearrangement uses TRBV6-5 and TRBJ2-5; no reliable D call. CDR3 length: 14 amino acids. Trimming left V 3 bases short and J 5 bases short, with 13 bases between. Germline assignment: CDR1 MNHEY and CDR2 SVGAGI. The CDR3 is CASSYLRKVETQYF. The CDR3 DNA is TGTGCCAGCAGTTATCTCAGGAAGGTGGAGACCCAGTACTTC.

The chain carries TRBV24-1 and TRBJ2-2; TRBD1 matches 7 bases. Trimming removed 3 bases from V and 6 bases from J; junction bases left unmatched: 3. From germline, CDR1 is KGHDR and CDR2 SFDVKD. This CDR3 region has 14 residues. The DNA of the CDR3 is TGTGCCACCAGTGATCAGGGGGTCGCCGGGGAGCTGTTTTTT. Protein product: CATSDQGVAGELFF.

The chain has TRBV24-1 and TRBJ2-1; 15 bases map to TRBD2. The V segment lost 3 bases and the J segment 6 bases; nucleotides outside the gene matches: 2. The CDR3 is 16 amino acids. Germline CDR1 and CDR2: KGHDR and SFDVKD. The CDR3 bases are TGTGCCACCAGTGATGGACTAGCGGGGGGGGTCAATGAGCAGTTCTTC. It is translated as CATSDGLAGGVNEQFF.

CDR3 residues: CASSARELTEAFF. The CDR3 nucleotides are TGTGCCAGCAGTGCCAGGGAATTAACTGAAGCTTTCTTT. The V and J genes are TRBV2 and TRBJ1-1; a weak D match, TRBD1 (5 bases). V lost 4 bases, J lost 5 bases, and 11 bases lay in between. In germline, CDR1 is SNHLY, CDR2 FYNNEI. This CDR3 has 13 residues.

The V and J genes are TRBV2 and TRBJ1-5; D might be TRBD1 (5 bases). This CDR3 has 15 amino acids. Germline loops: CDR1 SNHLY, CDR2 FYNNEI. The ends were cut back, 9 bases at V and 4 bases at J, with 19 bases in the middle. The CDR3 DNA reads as TGTGCCAGTTTCAAGGACAAGGGCCTTAATCAGCCCCAGCATTTT. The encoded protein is CASFKDKGLNQPQHF. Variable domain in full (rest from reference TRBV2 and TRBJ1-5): EPEVTQTPSHQVTQMGQEVILRCVPISNHLYFYWYRQILGQKVEFLVSFYNNEISEKSEIFDDQFSVERPDGSNFTLKIRSTKLEDSAMYFCASFKDKGLNQPQHFGDGTRLSIL.

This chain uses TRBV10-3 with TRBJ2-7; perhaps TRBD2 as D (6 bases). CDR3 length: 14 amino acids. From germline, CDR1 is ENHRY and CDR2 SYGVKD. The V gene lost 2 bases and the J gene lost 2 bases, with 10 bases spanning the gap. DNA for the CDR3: TGTGCCATCAGTGAGGCACTAGCCCCCTACGAGCAGTACTTC. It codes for CAISEALAPYEQYF.